This T cell receptor beta chain came from a study of type 1 regulatory T cells. Turning to the study itself: T-allo10 is a Tr1-enriched, alloantigen-specific CD4 T cell product made in vitro.

This clonotype was observed a few times. MiXCR, run by TCRdb on the reads, gives a single entry per CDR3 protein. The table has over 90,000 distinct CDR3 sequences, 31% seen once; the top ten hold approximately 2.2%. Per germline, CDR1 MNHEY and CDR2 SVGEGT. There are 14 residues in the CDR3. V gave up 8 bases and J gave up 9 bases; unmatched junction bases: 12. The sample taken for sequencing was CD4+ T cells, either the whole sample or a sorted fraction (not recorded which). The sequence was collected from a human donor in good health. The chain recombines TRBV6-2 or TRBV6-3 with TRBJ2-1; 8 bases fit TRBD2. CDR3 sequence: CASLGGSGAIEQFF. The CDR3 DNA is TGTGCCAGCCTCGGCGGTAGCGGGGCGATTGAGCAGTTCTTC.